Following are 32 T cell receptor beta chains from one sample sequenced in a study of graft-versus-host responses after intestinal transplantation. The repertoire was sequenced with immunoSEQ multiplex PCR; TCRdb's copy has only in-frame clones and lacks some. The sample has 13,000 or so clones, approximately 40% seen once. This specimen consisted of alloreactive CD4+ T cells from a mixed lymphocyte reaction culture, obtained before intestinal transplant. Specified subset: CFSE-low proliferating T cells sorted from roughly six-day pre-transplant mixed lymphocyte reaction (GvH or HvG direction). The receptor source for this set is a human patient who received an intestinal transplant.

Within the sample, this clone is medium-sized. The chain uses TRBV7-9 and TRBJ2-1, with D hard to call. Germline V gives CDR1 SEHNR, CDR2 FQNEAQ (reference sequence). The CDR3 runs 13 residues. V was clipped by 2 bases and J by 8 bases, with 10 bases between them. CDR3 residues: CASSLSPPDEQFF. CDR3 coding DNA: TGTGCCAGCAGCTTATCCCCTCCAGATGAGCAGTTCTTC.

This clone was found once. The chain couples TRBV27 to TRBJ2-3, with D hard to call. Germline V gene data show CDR1 as MNHEY and CDR2 as SMNVEV (reference sequence). V lost 0 bases and J lost 2, with 6 bases in between. The CDR3 runs 14 residues. CDR3 DNA sequence: TGTGCCAGCAGTTTATCTTGGGCCACAGATACGCAGTATTTT. Protein sequence: CASSLSWATDTQYF.

This clone has only a few counts. The V call is TRBV4-1, the J call TRBJ2-1; 10 bases map to TRBD2. This CDR3 is 19 amino acids long. Per the germline V gene, CDR1 is MGHRA and CDR2 is YSYEKL. Trimming at V came to 0 bases and at J to 4 bases, leaving 12 bases not matched to a gene. DNA for the CDR3: TGCGCCAGCAGCCAAGATTGGGGGACTAGCGAACCTTCTTACAATGAGCAGTTCTTC. It yields the protein CASSQDWGTSEPSYNEQFF.

This clone appeared a single time. The chain has TRBV5-1 and TRBJ1-2; 8 nucleotides line up with TRBD1. The CDR3 covers 14 residues. V was pared by 1 base and J by 7 bases, with 6 bases of the junction left unmatched. The germline gives CDR1 SGHRS, CDR2 YFSETQ. The CDR3 coding sequence is TGCGCCAGCAGCTTGTATCAGGGGGCGAGTGGCTACACCTTC. This codes for CASSLYQGASGYTF.

The chain employs TRBV7-9 and TRBJ2-7; D uncertain. Germline CDR1 is SEHNR and CDR2 is FQNEAQ (reference sequence). Between the trimmed V and J ends, which lost 1 base and 0 bases, there was a span of 10 bases. CDR3 length: 15 amino acids. CDR3 bases: TGTGCCAGCAGCTTAGGCCAGGCGATCTCCTACGAGCAGTACTTC. Its translation: CASSLGQAISYEQYF. Full variable domain (missing parts from reference TRBV7-9 and TRBJ2-7): DTGVSQNPRHKITKRGQNVTFRCDPISEHNRLYWYRQTLGQGPEFLTYFQNEAQLEKSRLLSDRFSAERPKGSFSTLEIQRTEQGDSAMYLCASSLGQAISYEQYFGPGTRLTVT.

The V gene is TRBV30, the J gene TRBJ2-1; TRBD2 matches 12 bases. This CDR3 is 17 amino acids long. V lost 4 bases, J lost 2 bases, and 9 bases stayed unmatched. The germline V gene has CDR1 GTSNPN and CDR2 SVGIG (reference sequence). CDR3 sequence reads: CAWTLARTSGAYNEQFF. The CDR3 DNA sequence: TGTGCCTGGACGCTAGCCAGGACTAGCGGGGCCTACAATGAGCAGTTCTTC.

This clone has a handful of counts. The chain joins TRBV5-1 to TRBJ2-7; 7 bases are a match to TRBD2. This CDR3 comprises 15 residues. Germline CDR1 is SGHRS and CDR2 is YFSETQ. V trimming: 1 base; J trimming: 2 bases; junction bases outside the gene matches: 6. In nucleotides, the CDR3 is TGCGCCAGCAGCTTGCAAGTCGGGGGGACCTACGAGCAGTACTTC. Amino acid sequence: CASSLQVGGTYEQYF.

With respect to this clone: The junction departs from the called germline gene at one end, perhaps through a read error. The rearrangement uses TRBV19 and TRBJ2-2, with 7 nucleotides matching TRBD1. Germline CDR1 reads LNHDA; CDR2 reads SQIVND (reference sequence). This CDR3 has 14 amino acids. The CDR3 sequence: CASRPTGNAGELFF. The CDR3 bases are TGTGCCAGTAGGCCGACAGGGAACGCCGGGGAGCTGTTTTTT.

DNA of the CDR3: TGTGCCAGCTCGCCGACAGGGTATAGAAACACCATATATTTT. Residues: CASSPTGYRNTIYF. The chain has TRBV18 and TRBJ1-3; TRBD1 agrees at 7 bases. V gave up 6 bases and J gave up 5 bases; unmatched junction bases: 7. CDR3 length: 14 residues. Per the germline V gene, CDR1 is KGHSH and CDR2 is LQKENI.

The chain combines TRBV21-1 with TRBJ1-1. TRBV21-1 is a recognized pseudogene. This CDR3 region has 11 residues. The CDR3 protein is CASSRNTEAFF. The CDR3 bases are TGTGCCAGCAGTAGGAACACTGAAGCTTTCTTT.

The chain combines TRBV14 with TRBJ1-6, with TRBD1 matching 11 bases. V shed 1 base and J 0 bases; nucleotides not matched to a gene: 14. This CDR3 spans 22 amino acids. Per germline, CDR1 SGHDN and CDR2 FVKESK. The CDR3 DNA reads as TGTGCCAGCAGCCAAGTAATAGGATCGGGACAGGGGGGTCGCTCCTATAATTCACCCCTCCACTTT. Translating gives CASSQVIGSGQGGRSYNSPLHF.

The V call is TRBV2, the J call TRBJ1-1; D gene ambiguous. The CDR3 spans 13 residues. Germline assignment: CDR1 SNHLY and CDR2 FYNNEI. V dropped 5 bases and J dropped 1 base, with 8 bases sitting between them. CDR3 sequence (DNA): TGTGCCAGCAGTCAACAGAGGAACACTGAAGCTTTCTTT. Residues: CASSQQRNTEAFF.

This rearrangement joins TRBV7-2 to TRBJ1-1, with D maybe TRBD1 (6 bases). This CDR3 comprises 13 residues. Looked up from germline, CDR1 is SGHTA and CDR2 is FQGNSA. V dropped 2 bases and J dropped 7 bases, with 11 bases sitting between them. This CDR3 reads CASSLQGRGEAFF. DNA of the CDR3: TGTGCCAGCAGCTTACAGGGGAGGGGTGAAGCTTTCTTT.

A few counts support this clone. This chain uses TRBV9 with TRBJ1-1; no clear D. With 2 bases removed from V and 2 bases from J, the gap between germline ends came to 7 bases. The CDR3 has 13 amino acids. Germline V gene sequence: CDR1 SGDLS, CDR2 YYNGEE. In nucleotides, the CDR3 is TGTGCCAGCAGCGTCTGGGCTAACACTGAAGCTTTCTTT. Its protein is CASSVWANTEAFF.

V gene TRBV5-1 combines with J gene TRBJ2-1; 9 bases fit TRBD1. V lost 4 bases to trimming and J lost 5 bases; unmatched junction nucleotides: 13. CDR1 is SGHRS, CDR2 YFSETQ, per germline. The CDR3 totals 17 residues. The CDR3 bases are TGCGCCAGCAGCCTGCTCTGGGGACAGGGTATAAACAATGAGCAGTTCTTC. This translates into CASSLLWGQGINNEQFF. Complete variable domain (other parts from reference TRBV5-1 and TRBJ2-1): KAGVTQTPRYLIKTRGQQVTLSCSPISGHRSVSWYQQTPGQGLQFLFEYFSETQRNKGNFPGRFSGRQFSNSRSEMNVSTLELGDSALYLCASSLLWGQGINNEQFFGPGTRLTVL.

The rearrangement joins TRBV29-1 to TRBJ2-3, with D possibly TRBD1 on 5 matching bases. V dropped 1 base and J dropped 0 bases, with 11 bases sitting between them. Germline V CDR1 and CDR2: SQVTM, ANQGSEA. The CDR3 is made up of 15 amino acids. CDR3 amino acids: CSVEGAGQSTDTQYF. The CDR3 nucleotides read TGCAGCGTTGAAGGGGCCGGACAAAGCACAGATACGCAGTATTTT.

The chain uses TRBV2 and TRBJ1-2, with a tentative D call TRBD1 (6 bases). Germline loops: CDR1 SNHLY, CDR2 FYNNEI. Trimming took off 5 bases at V and 6 bases at J, with 10 bases between the two ends. CDR3 length: 12 residues. The CDR3: CASSLRTDGYTF. CDR3 in DNA: TGTGCCAGCAGTTTAAGGACAGATGGCTACACCTTC.

In DNA, the CDR3 is TGTGCCAGTAGGCATACAGGGCAAATCTCTGGAAACACCATATATTTT. Amino acids: CASRHTGQISGNTIYF. The chain has TRBV19 and TRBJ1-3; maybe TRBD1 (6 bases). The CDR3 consists of 16 residues. Germline loops: CDR1 LNHDA, CDR2 SQIVND (reference sequence). Trimming shortened V by 6 bases and J by 0 bases, and 15 bases separated the two germline ends.

The chain links TRBV7-9 to TRBJ1-2; possible D gene TRBD1, 5 bases. Germline loops: CDR1 SEHNR, CDR2 FQNEAQ (reference sequence). There are 14 residues in the CDR3. With 5 bases removed from V and 0 bases from J, the gap between germline ends came to 10 bases. CDR3 loop: CASSPTASNYGYTF. In DNA, the CDR3 is TGTGCCAGCAGCCCGACAGCCTCTAACTATGGCTACACCTTC.

The V and J genes are TRBV19 and TRBJ2-3; no firm D call. Looked up from germline, CDR1 is LNHDA and CDR2 is SQIVND (reference sequence). This CDR3 is built from 16 residues. Trimming stripped 3 bases from V and 0 bases from J, with 13 bases between. Written as DNA, the CDR3 is TGTGCCAGTAGTATCACGCGGTATCCTAGCACAGATACGCAGTATTTT. It translates to CASSITRYPSTDTQYF.

This clone was detected a few times. The V call is TRBV5-6, the J call TRBJ2-5; no reliable D call. Germline CDR1 is SGHDT and CDR2 is YYEEEE. The CDR3 is 14 amino acids. Trimming shortened V by 1 base and J by 5 bases, and 12 bases separated the two germline ends. This chain's CDR3 is CASSLRAILETQYF. The CDR3 nucleotides read TGTGCCAGCAGCTTGAGAGCGATCCTGGAGACCCAGTACTTC.

The chain's CDR3 is CAISEEFGQGVRAFF. CDR3 nucleotides: TGTGCCATCAGTGAAGAATTTGGACAGGGGGTGCGGGCTTTCTTT. The gene calls are TRBV10-3 and TRBJ1-1; TRBD1 matches 10 bases. Germline V gene data show CDR1 as ENHRY and CDR2 as SYGVKD. CDR3 length: 15 residues. The V gene end was trimmed by 3 bases and the J gene end by 11 bases; junction bases not matched to a gene: 12.

The chain links TRBV21-1 to TRBJ2-7; the listed D gene, TRBD2, was not tested against the DNA. TRBV21-1 is termed a pseudogene. The CDR3 has 15 amino acids. The chain's CDR3 is CASSKGFTSGYEQYF. The CDR3 DNA reads TGTGCCAGCAGCAAAGGGTTTACTAGCGGCTACGAGCAGTACTTC.

V usage is TRBV11-3 and J usage is TRBJ2-2; a possible D gene is TRBD1 (6 bases). V gave up 5 bases and J gave up 0 bases, with 10 bases separating them. The CDR3 contains 15 residues. Looked up from germline, CDR1 is SGHNT and CDR2 is YENEEA. In nucleotides, the CDR3 is TGTGCCAGCAGCAGGGACACCGCGAACACCGGGGAGCTGTTTTTT. Translated, it gives CASSRDTANTGELFF.

The V and J genes are TRBV7-2 and TRBJ1-1; D not certain. This CDR3 is 11 amino acids long. The germline V gene encodes CDR1 SGHTA and CDR2 FQGNSA. V lost 1 base and J lost 6, with 3 bases in between. CDR3 amino acids: CASSLVAEAFF. CDR3 sequence (DNA): TGTGCCAGCAGCTTAGTAGCTGAAGCTTTCTTT.

CDR3 nucleotides: TGTGCCAGTAGTATGGAGGGACAGGGTCCCCCCTACGAGCAGTACTTC. Translation gives CASSMEGQGPPYEQYF. The chain joins TRBV19 to TRBJ2-5; 9 bases map to TRBD1. The J call is in doubt because the DNA end fits TRBJ2-7 better. This CDR3 is built from 16 residues. Germline V lookup: CDR1 LNHDA, CDR2 SQIVND (reference sequence).

The V gene is TRBV2, the J gene TRBJ2-3; 9 nucleotides agree with TRBD2. The germline gives CDR1 SNHLY, CDR2 FYNNEI. The ends lost 9 bases at V and 1 base at J; junction bases unmatched: 14. The CDR3 runs 17 residues. CDR3 protein: CARAIEAGGPRTDTQYF. In nucleotides, the CDR3 is TGTGCCAGAGCCATAGAGGCGGGGGGGCCGCGCACAGATACGCAGTATTTT. The complete variable domain, with remaining parts taken from reference TRBV2 and TRBJ2-3, reads EPEVTQTPSHQVTQMGQEVILRCVPISNHLYFYWYRQILGQKVEFLVSFYNNEISEKSEIFDDQFSVERPDGSNFTLKIRSTKLEDSAMYFCARAIEAGGPRTDTQYFGPGTRLTVL.

The chain employs TRBV5-1 and TRBJ2-2, with TRBD1 matching 10 bases. This CDR3 spans 17 amino acids. CDR1 and CDR2 from the germline V gene are SGHRS and YFSETQ. Germline trimming cut 4 bases from V and 4 bases from J; bases unmatched to any gene: 10. The CDR3 here is CASSPGDRGRITGELFF. In nucleotides, the CDR3 is TGCGCCAGCAGCCCCGGCGACAGGGGGCGAATCACCGGGGAGCTGTTTTTT.

The chain has TRBV27 and TRBJ1-3; D is undetermined. CDR3 size: 13 residues. In germline, CDR1 is MNHEY, CDR2 SMNVEV (reference sequence). CDR3 sequence reads: CSVLSGNGNTIYF. CDR3 DNA: TGTTCCGTTCTCTCGGGTAATGGAAACACCATATATTTT.

This clone was observed a handful of times. For the CDR3, the DNA is TGTGCCCCCAGCAAGGAGCGGTTTTATGGCTACACCTTC. Translation gives CAPSKERFYGYTF. This sequence joins TRBV9 and TRBJ1-2, with no clear D. CDR1 is SGDLS, CDR2 YYNGEE, per germline. V lost 10 bases to trimming and J lost 5 bases, with 18 bases between them. The CDR3 extends over 13 amino acids.

This clone has just a few counts. This CDR3 reads CASSFRDKQYF. The CDR3 DNA reads TGTGCCAGCAGCTTCCGGGACAAACAGTATTTT. The chain couples TRBV7-2 to TRBJ2-3; TRBD1 is a possible D gene (6 bases). The CDR3 covers 11 residues. Between the trimmed V and J ends, which lost 3 bases and 12 bases, there was a span of 10 bases. Per the germline V gene, CDR1 is SGHTA and CDR2 is FQGNSA.

The rearrangement links TRBV11-2 to TRBJ1-4; TRBD1 matches at 9 bases. With 4 bases clipped from V and 6 bases from J, the junction kept 3 bases outside the gene matches. CDR3 size: 14 residues. Germline loops: CDR1 SGHAT, CDR2 FQNNGV. This chain's CDR3 is CASSSRTGDEKLFF. CDR3 bases: TGTGCCAGCAGCTCACGGACAGGGGATGAAAAACTGTTTTTT.